A selection of T cell receptor beta chains follows, all from one sample in a study of shared clonotypes between healthy human individuals. Measured with immunoSEQ multiplex PCR; TCRdb has only the in-frame clones, and not every one. The sample has hundreds of thousands of clones, 95% to 98% seen once. Sequencing input: naive CD8+ T cells sorted from blood. The receptor set was obtained from a man aged 25-45 years in good health. The CDR3 runs from the conserved cysteine through the conserved F or W. A D gene is named only where the DNA matches it firmly. The size entry is marked missing in some rows and otherwise reads once, few, many or a size class.

v_gene,j_gene,len,d_gene,abundance,CDR3nt,CDR3aa
TRBV4-3,TRBJ2-1,15,-,-,TGCGCCAGCAGCCAAGTGAGGGGGTCTTACAATGAGCAGTTCTTC,CASSQVRGSYNEQFF
TRBV6-6,TRBJ2-7,16,-,-,TGTGCCAGCACCGAGGGGCCGCACGGGGTACCCTACGAGCAGTACTTC,CASTEGPHGVPYEQYF
TRBV6-5,TRBJ2-3,13,-,-,TGTGCCAGCAGAACGGGCTTCACAGATACGCAGTATTTT,CASRTGFTDTQYF
TRBV6-5,TRBJ1-5,13,-,-,TGTGCCAGCAGATCCACAGGTAATCAGCCCCAGCATTTT,CASRSTGNQPQHF
TRBV7-9,TRBJ2-7,18,TRBD2,-,TGTGCCAGCAGCACAAGGACTAGCGGGATCCTAAGCTCCTACGAGCAGTACTTC,CASSTRTSGILSSYEQYF
TRBV19,TRBJ2-7,13,TRBD1,-,TGTGCCAGTAGTTACAGGGGGGCCTACGAGCAGTACTTC,CASSYRGAYEQYF
TRBV20-1,TRBJ1-3,11,-,-,TGCAGTGCCACCCGGAGAGACACCATATATTTT,CSATRRDTIYF
TRBV7-2,TRBJ2-7,16,-,-,TGTGCCAGCAGCTTAAGTGGCCGAAGTGGGGTGAACGAGCAGTACTTC,CASSLSGRSGVNEQYF
TRBV28,TRBJ2-1,17,-,-,TGTGCCAGCAGTCCCGTGAAGGGGGATAACTCCTACAATGAGCAGTTCTTC,CASSPVKGDNSYNEQFF
TRBV25-1,TRBJ2-5,17,TRBD1,-,TGTGCCAGCAGTGAATTCGGGGGGACAGGGCTCCAAGAGACCCAGTACTTC,CASSEFGGTGLQETQYF
TRBV18,TRBJ1-1,16,TRBD1,-,TGTGCCAGCTCAAACAGGGGTGATTTCTTAAGCACTGAAGCTTTCTTT,CASSNRGDFLSTEAFF
TRBV7-2,TRBJ2-7,13,-,-,TGTGCCAGCAGCTTAGGGTTGAGTTACGAGCAGTACTTC,CASSLGLSYEQYF
TRBV5-1,TRBJ1-1,14,-,-,TGCGCCAGCAGCTTGGTGGGGGCCGGACCTGAAGCTTTCTTT,CASSLVGAGPEAFF
TRBV9,TRBJ2-2,11,-,once,TGTGCCAGCAGCTGGGCCGGGGAGCTGTTTTTT,CASSWAGELFF
TRBV10-3,TRBJ2-1,14,TRBD2,-,TGTGCCATCAGTGCAGCGGGAGGGCCGAATGAGCAGTTCTTC,CAISAAGGPNEQFF
TRBV5-1,TRBJ2-1,15,TRBD2,-,TGCGCCAGCAGCGCCGGACTAGCGGTGACCAATGAGCAGTTCTTC,CASSAGLAVTNEQFF
TRBV28,TRBJ2-3,13,-,once,TGTGCCAGCTTACCTAGCGGCACAGATACGCAGTATTTT,CASLPSGTDTQYF
TRBV28,TRBJ2-1,15,TRBD1,-,TGTGCCAGCAGTCCCGTTACAGGGGCCTACAATGAGCAGTTCTTC,CASSPVTGAYNEQFF
TRBV7-8,TRBJ2-2,18,-,once,TGTGCCAGCAGCTTTTATCAAGGGGGCGCGGGGGGCACCGGGGAGCTGTTTTTT,CASSFYQGGAGGTGELFF
TRBV7-9,TRBJ2-2,16,-,-,TGTGCCAGCAGCCCTATCGCACAGGCGAACACCGGGGAGCTGTTTTTT,CASSPIAQANTGELFF
TRBV27,TRBJ2-3,17,TRBD2,once,TGTGCCAGCAGTTTAATCGGGACTAGCGGGATCACAGATACGCAGTATTTT,CASSLIGTSGITDTQYF
TRBV27,TRBJ1-5,16,-,-,TGTGCCAGCAGCCCGAGAGCCAGGGTGAGCAATCAGCCCCAGCATTTT,CASSPRARVSNQPQHF
TRBV7-9,TRBJ2-7,14,-,-,TGTGCCAGCAGCTTAGGGGCAGGGCCCCACGAGCAGTACTTC,CASSLGAGPHEQYF
TRBV5-5,TRBJ2-2,17,-,-,TGTGCCAGCAGCTTGGACTCGGGAAGGCAGAACACCGGGGAGCTGTTTTTT,CASSLDSGRQNTGELFF
TRBV7-6,TRBJ2-7,15,TRBD1,-,TGTGCCAGCAGCCCCCCCCGAGACAGGGGTGCGGAGCAGTACTTC,CASSPPRDRGAEQYF
TRBV27,TRBJ2-7,14,TRBD1,-,TGTGCCAGCAGTCAAACAGGGGGCGGCCACGAGCAGTACTTC,CASSQTGGGHEQYF
TRBV29-1,TRBJ2-2,14,-,-,TGCAGCGTTGAGGGACAATCGAACACCGGGGAGCTGTTTTTT,CSVEGQSNTGELFF
TRBV27,TRBJ2-1,16,TRBD2,-,TGTGCCAGCAGTCTTACCTCTAGCGGATCCTACAATGAGCAGTTCTTC,CASSLTSSGSYNEQFF
TRBV9,TRBJ2-5,16,TRBD2,-,TGTGCCAGCAGCGTAGCTTTGGGACTAGCGGGAGAGACCCAGTACTTC,CASSVALGLAGETQYF
TRBV11-2,TRBJ2-1,20,TRBD2,-,TGTGCCAGCAGCTTAGATGGGTTGGGACTAGCGGGATCCCTCGACAATGAGCAGTTCTTC,CASSLDGLGLAGSLDNEQFF
TRBV4-1,TRBJ2-3,17,TRBD2,-,TGCGCCAGCAGCCATGCTCTAGCGGGAGGACCTACAGATACGCAGTATTTT,CASSHALAGGPTDTQYF
TRBV9,TRBJ2-7,13,-,-,TGTGCCAGCTCCATGGGGAGCTCCTACGAGCAGTACTTC,CASSMGSSYEQYF
TRBV5-5,TRBJ1-3,15,-,-,TGTGCCAGCAGCTTCGGACAGAGCTCTGGAAACACCATATATTTT,CASSFGQSSGNTIYF
TRBV5-1,TRBJ2-2,13,-,-,TGCGCCAGCAGCCGTACGGGGCCCGGGGAGCTGTTTTTT,CASSRTGPGELFF
TRBV29-1,TRBJ2-7,12,-,-,TGCAGCGTTGAGGACGGGAGAGAAGAGCAGTACTTC,CSVEDGREEQYF
TRBV5-4,TRBJ2-7,17,TRBD2,-,TGTGCCAGCAGCACCGGGACTAGCGGGATCCCCCGCTACGAGCAGTACTTC,CASSTGTSGIPRYEQYF
TRBV27,TRBJ2-1,16,-,-,TGTGCCAGCAGTTCTCTTGTGAGCGTATCCTACAATGAGCAGTTCTTC,CASSSLVSVSYNEQFF